The clone carrying this TCR beta chain was seen a few times. What it binds is unknown. Stability of Graves' hyperthyroidism was defined as absent ophthalmopathy progression within 18 months. The data are from a study of T cells in Graves' hyperthyroidism and ophthalmopathy. RNA transcripts served as the template for amplifying TCR beta CDR3 regions. A set of HTBI primers served as the primers for a first-round RT-PCR of the TCR CDR3. TCRdb itself ran the multiplex PCR reads through MiXCR, one entry per CDR3 protein. The sample lists fewer than 600,000 distinct CDR3 sequences, around 15% occurring once. Findings and caveats of the study: From stable hyperthyroidism, ophthalmopathy was separated by a 13 V-J model. Most thyroid clonotypes expanded above 0.001 appeared in blood too.

The sequence came from a woman in her thirties or forties with Graves' hyperthyroidism. Sequenced input: blood.

CDR3 region: CASSFAHEQYF. The CDR3 DNA reads as TGTGCCAGCAGTTTCGCCCACGAGCAGTACTTC. J is TRBJ2-7 and V is TRBV27; D unresolved. Trimming removed 3 bases at V and 5 bases at J, with 5 bases between. The CDR3 spans 11 residues. Germline lookup yields CDR1 MNHEY and CDR2 SMNVEV (reference sequence).